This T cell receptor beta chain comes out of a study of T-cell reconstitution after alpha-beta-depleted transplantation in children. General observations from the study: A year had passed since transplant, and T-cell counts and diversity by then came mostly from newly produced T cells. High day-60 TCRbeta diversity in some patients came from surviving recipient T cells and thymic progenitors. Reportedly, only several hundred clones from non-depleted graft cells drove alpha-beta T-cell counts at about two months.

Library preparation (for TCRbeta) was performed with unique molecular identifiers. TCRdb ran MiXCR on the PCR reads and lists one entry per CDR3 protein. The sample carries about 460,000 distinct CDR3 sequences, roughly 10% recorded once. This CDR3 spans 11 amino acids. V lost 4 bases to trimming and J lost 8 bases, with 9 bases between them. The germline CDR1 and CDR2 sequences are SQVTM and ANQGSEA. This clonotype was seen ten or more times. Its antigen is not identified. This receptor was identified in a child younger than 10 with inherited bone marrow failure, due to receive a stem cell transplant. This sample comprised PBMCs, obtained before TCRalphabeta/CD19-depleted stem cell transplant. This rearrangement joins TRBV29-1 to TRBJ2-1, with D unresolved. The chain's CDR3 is CSVGSTHEQFF. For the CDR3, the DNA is TGCAGCGTTGGGTCCACACATGAGCAGTTCTTC.